The entry that follows covers one TCR beta chain sequence. Its target is unknown. The sample comes from a study of cytomegalovirus exposure and HLA in healthy donors. Researchers ran the PCR with 60 Vbeta and 13 Jbeta primers. Here immunoSEQ multiplex PCR was the method, and the copy in TCRdb shows in-frame clones only, minus some. The table includes under 200,000 clones, over 65% detected once. General study points: V- and J-gene trimming in TCR beta was tied to a missense DCLRE1C variant by an analysis performed later. The authors later found most CMV-associated TCR beta chains appeared HLA-restricted.

The V gene lost 6 bases and the J gene lost 11 bases, with 19 bases spanning the gap. Germline V gene lookup returns CDR1 SNHLY and CDR2 FYNNEI. The CDR3 loop spans 13 amino acids. The chain recombines TRBV2 with TRBJ1-1; unclear D gene. Sequencing used PBMCs. This sequence was found in a woman in her twenties or thirties in good health and CMV-seronegative. The CDR3 DNA sequence: TGTGCCAGCAGCATACAACGGGGAATCCAGGCTTTCTTT. The encoded protein is CASSIQRGIQAFF.